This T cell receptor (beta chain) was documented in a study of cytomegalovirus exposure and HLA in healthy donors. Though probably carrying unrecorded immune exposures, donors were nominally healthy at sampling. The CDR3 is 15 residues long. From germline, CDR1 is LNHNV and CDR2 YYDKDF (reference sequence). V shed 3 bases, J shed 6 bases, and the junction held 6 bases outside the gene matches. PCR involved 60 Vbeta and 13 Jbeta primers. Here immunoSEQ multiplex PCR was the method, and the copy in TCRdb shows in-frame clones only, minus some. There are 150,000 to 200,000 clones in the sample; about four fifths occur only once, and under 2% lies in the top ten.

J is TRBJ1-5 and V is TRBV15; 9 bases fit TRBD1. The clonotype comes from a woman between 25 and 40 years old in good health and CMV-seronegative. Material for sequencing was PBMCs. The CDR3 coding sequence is TGTGCCACCAGCAGGGCGGGGGACAGGGTTCAGCCCCAGCATTTT. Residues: CATSRAGDRVQPQHF. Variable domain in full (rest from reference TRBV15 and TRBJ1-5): DAMVIQNPRYQVTQFGKPVTLSCSQTLNHNVMYWYQQKSSQAPKLLFHYYDKDFNNEADTPDNFQSRRPNTSFCFLDIRSPGLGDTAMYLCATSRAGDRVQPQHFGDGTRLSIL.